This T cell receptor (beta chain) was retrieved from a study of shared clonotypes between healthy human individuals. About the study: Per donor, three plates held CD4 naive cells, three held CD4 memory, two held CD8 naive and one held CD8 memory. Overall study findings and caveats: Sharing across several donors was seen in around 5% of naive CD4 clonotypes. Generally, naive subsets came out with larger estimated richness than memory subsets.

Subsets obtained from CD4+ cells comprised CD45RA+ naive and CD45RA-negative memory cells. The germline CDR1 and CDR2 sequences are GTSNPN and SVGIG (reference sequence). V lost 8 bases and J lost 4, with 14 bases in between. This CDR3 has 12 amino acids. TCRdb's table, derived via immunoSEQ multiplex PCR, lists solely in-frame clones and lacks some. The table has about 2.4 million clones, 90% to 95% seen once. In its sample, this clone was seen once. What it recognizes is unknown. The source material was naive CD4+ T cells sorted from blood. Indicated subset: CD45RA+ positively selected. The chain combines TRBV30 with TRBJ1-2, with TRBD1 as a possible D gene (6 bases). The origin of this receptor is a man between 18 and 35 years old in good health. The CDR3 bases are TGTGCCCATTCCCCAGGGGCCTATGGCTACACCTTC. This encodes CAHSPGAYGYTF.